The clone carrying this TCR beta chain was detected only a few times. No antigen is known for it. These data come from a study of identical twins. Study-wide findings and caveats: Not following the same donors, the study drew its conclusions from cross-sectional statistical analysis.

MiXCR, applied by TCRdb to the 5' RACE reads, yields one record per CDR3 protein. The table includes 500,000 or so distinct CDR3 sequences, approximately 22% detected once. Germline V gene sequence: CDR1 DFQATT, CDR2 SNEGSKA (reference sequence). The CDR3 loop spans 15 amino acids. The trim removed 5 bases at V and 4 bases at J, leaving 6 bases unmatched. This same sample was also part of a study on T cells expressing NK-cell markers.

The source is a woman younger than 30 in good health. The material sequenced was CD4+ T cells sorted from blood. The gene calls are TRBV20-1 and TRBJ2-3; 13 bases agree with TRBD2. CDR3 DNA sequence: TGCAGTGCTCGTCTAGGGACTAGCGGGGCAGATACGCAGTATTTT. Translating gives CSARLGTSGADTQYF.